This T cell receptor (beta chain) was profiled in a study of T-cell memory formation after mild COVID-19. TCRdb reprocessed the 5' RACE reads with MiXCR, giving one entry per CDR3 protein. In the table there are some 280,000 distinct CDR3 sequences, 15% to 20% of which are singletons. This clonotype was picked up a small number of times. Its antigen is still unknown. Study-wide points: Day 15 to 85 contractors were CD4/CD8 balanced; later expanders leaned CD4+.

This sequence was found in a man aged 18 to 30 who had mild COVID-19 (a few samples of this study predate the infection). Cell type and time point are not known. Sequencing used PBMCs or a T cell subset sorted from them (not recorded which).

The CDR3 region has the DNA TGTGCCAGCAGTTTAAGGACAGGGGATTCACCCCTCCACTTT. This gives the protein CASSLRTGDSPLHF. The chain joins TRBV12-3 or TRBV12-4 to TRBJ1-6; TRBD1 matches 9 bases. V was pared by 2 bases and J by 8 bases, with 1 base of the junction left unmatched. The CDR3 covers 14 residues.